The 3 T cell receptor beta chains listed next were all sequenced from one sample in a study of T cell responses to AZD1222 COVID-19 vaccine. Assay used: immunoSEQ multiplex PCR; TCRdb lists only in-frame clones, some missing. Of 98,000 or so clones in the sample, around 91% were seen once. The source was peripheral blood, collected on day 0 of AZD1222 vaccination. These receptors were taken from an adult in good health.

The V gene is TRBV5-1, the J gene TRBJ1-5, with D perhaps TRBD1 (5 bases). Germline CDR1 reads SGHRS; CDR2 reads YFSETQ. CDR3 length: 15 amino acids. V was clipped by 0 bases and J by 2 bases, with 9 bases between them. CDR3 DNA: TGCGCCAGCAGCTTGGAAGGGGACGGCAATCAGCCCCAGCATTTT. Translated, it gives CASSLEGDGNQPQHF.

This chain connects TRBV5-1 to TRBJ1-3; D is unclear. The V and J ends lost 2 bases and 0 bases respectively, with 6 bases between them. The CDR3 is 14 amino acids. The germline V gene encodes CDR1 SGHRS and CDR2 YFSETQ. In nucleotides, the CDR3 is TGCGCCAGCAGCTTCGGTGACTCTGGAAACACCATATATTTT. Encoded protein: CASSFGDSGNTIYF.

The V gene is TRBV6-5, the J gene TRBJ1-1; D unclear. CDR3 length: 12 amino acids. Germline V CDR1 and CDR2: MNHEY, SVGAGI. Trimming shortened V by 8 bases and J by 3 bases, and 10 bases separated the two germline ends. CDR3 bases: TGTGCCAGCTATAATTTAGACACTGAAGCTTTCTTT. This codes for CASYNLDTEAFF.